The 28 T cell receptor beta chains presented below share a single source sample, sequenced in a study of T cell repertoires in cytomegalovirus infection. MiXCR, applied by TCRdb to the reads, yields one record per CDR3 protein. The repertoire holds 170,000 or so distinct CDR3 sequences, with around 15% as singletons. The sequenced sample consisted of PBMCs. The receptors were gathered from a human donor in good health (CMV status not recorded). Some clones in this sample may be carry-over from other donors' samples.

This clonotype was seen a few times. The chain joins TRBV7-9 to TRBJ1-2; TRBD1 might be the D (5 bases). Germline V gene sequence: CDR1 SEHNR, CDR2 FQNEAQ (reference sequence). This CDR3 is 14 amino acids long. V was pared by 4 bases and J by 4 bases, with 13 bases between. The CDR3 is CASSYRTDFYGYTF. DNA of the CDR3: TGTGCCAGCAGCTACAGGACTGATTTCTATGGCTACACCTTC.

In its sample, this clonotype was seen a few times. The V call is TRBV3-1, the J call TRBJ1-1; no definite D call. The germline gives CDR1 LGHDT, CDR2 YNNKEL (reference sequence). The CDR3 loop spans 15 amino acids. The V gene lost 4 bases and the J gene lost 4 bases, with 16 bases spanning the gap. In nucleotides, the CDR3 is TGTGCCAGCAGCCTAACCCGTACAGACGGCACTGAAGCTTTCTTT. Translated, it gives CASSLTRTDGTEAFF. Full variable domain (rest looked up from reference TRBV3-1 and TRBJ1-1): DTAVSQTPKYLVTQMGNDKSIKCEQNLGHDTMYWYKQDSKKFLKIMFSYNNKELIINETVPNRFSPKSPDKAHLNLHINSLELGDSAVYFCASSLTRTDGTEAFFGQGTRLTVV.

There are many counts of this clonotype. The V and J genes are TRBV7-2 and TRBJ2-5; a possible D gene is TRBD2 (5 bases). From germline, CDR1 is SGHTA and CDR2 FQGNSA. The CDR3 has 15 residues. V lost 5 bases and J 5 bases, leaving 18 bases between the germline ends. The CDR3 nucleotides are TGTGCCAGCAGCCCTCAAGGCGGGTTGGGGGAGACCCAGTACTTC. Encoded protein: CASSPQGGLGETQYF.

A word on this clonotype: This could be a read error, since a much larger clone is one nucleotide away. The CDR3 here is CASSLGTRGYYEQYF. The CDR3 bases are TGTGCCAGCAGTTTAGGGACAAGGGGCTACTACGAGCAGTACTTC. The rearrangement joins TRBV6-8 to TRBJ2-7, with D maybe TRBD1 (6 bases). The CDR3 extends over 15 amino acids. Per the germline V gene, CDR1 is MNHGY and CDR2 is SAAAGT. Between the trimmed V and J ends, which lost 4 bases and 3 bases, there was a span of 16 bases.

This clonotype was found a few times. Written as DNA, the CDR3 is TGTGCCAGCAGTTTCCGACTAGGGGTAGATACGCAGTATTTT. Protein product: CASSFRLGVDTQYF. The genes are TRBV27 and TRBJ2-3; tentative D call: TRBD2 (6 bases). V was trimmed by 3 bases and J by 5 bases, leaving 12 bases between them. The CDR3 sequence is 14 residues long. The germline CDR1 and CDR2 sequences are MNHEY and SMNVEV (reference sequence).

This clonotype has ten or more counts. The V call is TRBV7-2, the J call TRBJ1-1; 7 bases agree with TRBD1. CDR3 size: 14 residues. J was trimmed by 7 bases and V by 1 base; bases with no gene match: 6. Germline assignment: CDR1 SGHTA and CDR2 FQGNSA. CDR3 bases: TGTGCCAGCAGCTTAGTCGGAGGACAGGATGAAGCTTTCTTT. It specifies CASSLVGGQDEAFF.

This clonotype was seen only a few times. The genes are TRBV20-1 and TRBJ2-1; 11 nucleotides match TRBD2. CDR3 size: 18 residues. Losses at the gene ends were 5 bases for V and 0 bases for J; bases not matched to a gene: 12. The germline V gene has CDR1 DFQATT and CDR2 SNEGSKA (reference sequence). DNA of the CDR3: TGCAGTGCTCCTGGACTAGCGGGTACTCACTTCTCCTACAATGAGCAGTTCTTC. Encoded protein: CSAPGLAGTHFSYNEQFF.

The chain is built from TRBV19 and TRBJ1-5; possible D gene TRBD1, 6 bases. Germline CDR1 is LNHDA and CDR2 is SQIVND (reference sequence). V lost 7 bases, J lost 3 bases, and 10 bases lay in between. CDR3 length: 13 amino acids. The CDR3, as DNA: TGTGCCAGTATCGGACAGTCCAATCAGCCCCAGCATTTT. Amino acid sequence: CASIGQSNQPQHF.

This clonotype was observed a few times. The chain uses TRBV3-1 and TRBJ2-3, with D unresolved. V lost 1 base to trimming and J lost 3 bases, with 11 bases between them. CDR3 length: 15 residues. Germline CDR1 reads LGHDT; CDR2 reads YNNKEL (reference sequence). DNA of the CDR3: TGTGCCAGCAGCCAAGTGGGAAGTAGAACAGATACGCAGTATTTT. This codes for CASSQVGSRTDTQYF.

The chain recombines TRBV7-9 with TRBJ2-7; D perhaps matches TRBD1 (6 bases). Trimming stripped 5 bases from V and 1 base from J, with 18 bases between. The V gene's germline CDR1 is SEHNR and CDR2 FQNEAQ (reference sequence). The CDR3 runs 16 residues. CDR3 amino acids: CASSRGQRMGSYEQYF. CDR3 in DNA: TGTGCCAGCAGCCGAGGACAGAGGATGGGGTCCTACGAGCAGTACTTC.

The chain joins TRBV12-3 or TRBV12-4 to TRBJ1-6; D ambiguous. V lost 6 bases and J lost 0, with 15 bases in between. The CDR3 runs 17 residues. CDR3 in DNA: TGTGCCAGCAGCCGAGGCATCCTGAGCTCCTATAATTCACCCCTCCACTTT. Translating it yields CASSRGILSSYNSPLHF.

This clonotype appeared a single time. One base away lies a much larger clone, so this may be a sequencing read error. DNA of the CDR3: TGTGTCAGTTGGGGAGGTCTCCCACCCCACTTTTCTGAAGCTTTCTTT. Translating it yields CVSWGGLPPHFSEAFF. The chain uses TRBV19 and TRBJ1-1; unclear D gene. The CDR3 spans 16 residues. Per the germline V gene, CDR1 is LNHDA and CDR2 is SQIVND (reference sequence).

This clonotype was picked up a small number of times. The gene calls are TRBV5-8 and TRBJ1-5; D uncertain. Germline loops: CDR1 SGHTS, CDR2 YDEGEE. The CDR3 contains 15 residues. The ends were cut back, 4 bases at V and 0 bases at J, with 11 bases in the middle. The CDR3 bases are TGTGCCAGCAGCCTACAGAGCTATAGCAATCAGCCCCAGCATTTT. Translating it yields CASSLQSYSNQPQHF.

This clonotype showed up just a few times. CDR3 in amino acids: CASSQVGWSETQYF. CDR3 in DNA: TGTGCCAGCAGCCAAGTGGGCTGGTCCGAGACCCAGTACTTC. The chain has TRBV14 and TRBJ2-5; D unclear. The CDR3 covers 14 residues. Germline assignment: CDR1 SGHDN and CDR2 FVKESK. V was pared by 1 base and J by 5 bases, with 11 bases between. Full variable domain (remainder filled in from reference TRBV14 and TRBJ2-5): EAGVTQFPSHSVIEKGQTVTLRCDPISGHDNLYWYRRVMGKEIKFLLHFVKESKQDESGMPNNRFLAERTGGTYSTLKVQPAELEDSGVYFCASSQVGWSETQYFGPGTRLLVL.

This clonotype was seen only a few times. CDR3 protein: CASSFGIGTDTQYF. The CDR3 DNA sequence: TGTGCCAGCAGTTTCGGGATCGGGACAGATACGCAGTATTTT. The chain employs TRBV28 and TRBJ2-3; possible D gene TRBD2, 5 bases. Trimming took off 3 bases at V and 3 bases at J, with 10 bases between the two ends. This CDR3 region has 14 residues. CDR1 and CDR2 (germline): MDHEN, SYDVKM.

The sample holds many counts of this clonotype. The chain carries TRBV15 and TRBJ2-2; D gene unclear. The ends were cut back, 8 bases at V and 4 bases at J, with 8 bases in the middle. CDR3 length: 12 residues. CDR1 is LNHNV, CDR2 YYDKDF, per germline (reference sequence). CDR3 nucleotides: TGTGCCACCCTTGATTTCACCGGGGAGCTGTTTTTT. This gives the protein CATLDFTGELFF. The variable domain in full, completed from reference TRBV15 and TRBJ2-2, reads DAMVIQNPRYQVTQFGKPVTLSCSQTLNHNVMYWYQQKSSQAPKLLFHYYDKDFNNEADTPDNFQSRRPNTSFCFLDIRSPGLGDTAMYLCATLDFTGELFFGEGSRLTVL.

The genes are TRBV15 and TRBJ1-2, with TRBD1 matching 7 bases. The V gene's germline CDR1 is LNHNV and CDR2 YYDKDF (reference sequence). The CDR3 length is 15 residues. Losses at the gene ends were 0 bases for V and 7 bases for J; bases not matched to a gene: 8. DNA of the CDR3: TGTGCCACCAGCAGAGATCGGACAGGAGGCCCTGGCTACACCTTC. This encodes CATSRDRTGGPGYTF.

At least ten counts were recorded for this clonotype. This rearrangement joins TRBV7-6 to TRBJ2-3, with TRBD2 identical over 10 bases. Trimming took 1 base from V and 3 from J; bases not matched to a gene: 7. The CDR3 is 17 residues long. The V gene's germline CDR1 is SGHVS and CDR2 FNYEAQ. CDR3 in amino acids: CASSLVSSGSLTDTQYF. As DNA, the CDR3 is TGTGCCAGCAGCTTAGTTTCTAGCGGGAGCCTGACAGATACGCAGTATTTT.

The table lists this clonotype with a few counts. The rearrangement uses TRBV11-3 and TRBJ1-5; perhaps TRBD1 as D (5 bases). The CDR3 has 11 residues. Trimming cost V 4 bases and J 12 bases, with 10 bases left between them. Germline CDR1 reads SGHNT; CDR2 reads YENEEA. The CDR3, as DNA: TGTGCCAGCAGCTCGACAGCGCTCCAGCATTTT. Translated, it gives CASSSTALQHF. Filled out from reference TRBV11-3 and TRBJ1-5, the complete variable domain reads EAGVVQSPRYKIIEKKQPVAFWCNPISGHNTLYWYLQNLGQGPELLIRYENEEAVDDSQLPKDRFSAERLKGVDSTLKIQPAELGDSAVYLCASSSTALQHFGDGTRLSIL.

This clonotype was seen at least ten times. The chain recombines TRBV7-9 with TRBJ2-3; 9 bases agree with TRBD2. The CDR3 has 19 residues. V shed 3 bases and J 2 bases; nucleotides not matched to a gene: 15. Looked up from germline, CDR1 is SEHNR and CDR2 is FQNEAQ (reference sequence). This CDR3 reads CASSFSPLSGRLYTDTQYF. CDR3 bases: TGTGCCAGCAGCTTCTCCCCCCTGAGCGGGAGGCTATACACAGATACGCAGTATTTT.

This clonotype was detected ten times or more. Written as DNA, the CDR3 is TGTGCCAGCAGTTTATTGATCCAAGAGACCCAGTACTTC. It encodes CASSLLIQETQYF. The rearrangement joins TRBV12-3 or TRBV12-4 to TRBJ2-5; unclear D gene. Trimming cost V 2 bases and J 1 base, with 5 bases left between them. This CDR3 comprises 13 residues.

A few counts support this clonotype. The chain joins TRBV27 to TRBJ1-2, with D maybe TRBD1 (5 bases). V shed 5 bases and J shed 4 bases, with 14 bases lying between them. The germline CDR1 and CDR2 sequences are MNHEY and SMNVEV (reference sequence). The CDR3 has 14 amino acids. The CDR3 DNA is TGTGCCAGCAGTACCAGGGTGGTAGGCTATGGCTACACCTTC. Amino acids: CASSTRVVGYGYTF.

Ten or more counts support this clonotype. The V gene is TRBV7-9, the J gene TRBJ2-1; 9 bases map to TRBD1. The junction had 10 bases not matched to a gene; V was cut back by 5 bases and J by 8 bases. The CDR3 is 15 residues long. Germline CDR1 and CDR2: SEHNR and FQNEAQ (reference sequence). The CDR3 region is CASSRLGQGFHEQFF. CDR3 bases: TGTGCCAGCAGCCGCTTGGGACAGGGTTTCCATGAGCAGTTCTTC.

The V gene is TRBV12-5, the J gene TRBJ1-1; 7 nucleotides agree with TRBD1. Germline lookup yields CDR1 LGHNT and CDR2 FRNRAP. J gave up 0 bases and V 4 bases, and 5 bases lay outside the gene matches. CDR3 length: 15 amino acids. CDR3 coding DNA: TGTGCTAGTGGTTCAACAGGGGCTATGAACACTGAAGCTTTCTTT. It encodes CASGSTGAMNTEAFF. The complete variable domain, with remaining parts taken from reference TRBV12-5 and TRBJ1-1, reads DARVTQTPRHKVTEMGQEVTMRCQPILGHNTVFWYRQTMMQGLELLAYFRNRAPLDDSGMPKDRFSAEMPDATLATLKIQPSEPRDSAVYFCASGSTGAMNTEAFFGQGTRLTVV.

This clonotype was found a few times. The CDR3 DNA is TGCAGCGTCCGAGGACCCTTCGGGTTGGGGAACATTCAGTACTTC. Translating it yields CSVRGPFGLGNIQYF. V is TRBV29-1 and J is TRBJ2-4; D is ambiguous. Deletions cut 6 bases from V and 7 bases from J, with 22 bases between. The CDR3 sequence is 15 residues long. Germline V CDR1 and CDR2: SQVTM, ANQGSEA. Variable domain in full (rest from reference TRBV29-1 and TRBJ2-4): SAVISQKPSRDICQRGTSLTIQCQVDSQVTMMFWYRQQPGQSLTLIATANQGSEATYESGFVIDKFPISRPNLTFSTLTVSNMSPEDSSIYLCSVRGPFGLGNIQYFGAGTRLSVL.

Many counts were recorded for this clonotype. V and J are TRBV6-5 and TRBJ2-7; TRBD1 might be the D (5 bases). The CDR3 extends over 13 amino acids. From germline, CDR1 is MNHEY and CDR2 SVGAGI. V lost 7 bases and J 4 bases, leaving 14 bases between the germline ends. The CDR3 DNA follows: TGTGCCAGCAACCCCAGGGTAGGTTACGAGCAGTACTTC. Its translation is CASNPRVGYEQYF.

This clonotype has at least ten counts. The chain uses TRBV18 and TRBJ1-1, with TRBD1 identical over 7 bases. The CDR3 totals 14 residues. Germline CDR1 is KGHSH and CDR2 is LQKENI. J was trimmed by 7 bases and V by 3 bases; bases with no gene match: 8. This chain's CDR3 is CASSPGRGDSEAFF. The CDR3 nucleotides are TGTGCCAGCTCACCCGGGAGGGGGGACAGTGAAGCTTTCTTT. The full variable domain, rest sourced from reference TRBV18 and TRBJ1-1, is NAGVMQNPRHLVRRRGQEARLRCSPMKGHSHVYWYRQLPEEGLKFMVYLQKENIIDESGMPKERFSAEFPKEGPSILRIQQVVRGDSAAYFCASSPGRGDSEAFFGQGTRLTVV.

This clonotype was seen a handful of times. J is TRBJ1-6 and V is TRBV14; unclear D gene. The germline V gene encodes CDR1 SGHDN and CDR2 FVKESK. The CDR3 has 15 amino acids. V was cut by 4 bases and J by 5 bases, with 12 bases left in between. CDR3 amino acids: CASSRLGPNNSPLHF. In nucleotides, the CDR3 is TGTGCCAGCAGCCGATTAGGCCCAAATAATTCACCCCTCCACTTT.